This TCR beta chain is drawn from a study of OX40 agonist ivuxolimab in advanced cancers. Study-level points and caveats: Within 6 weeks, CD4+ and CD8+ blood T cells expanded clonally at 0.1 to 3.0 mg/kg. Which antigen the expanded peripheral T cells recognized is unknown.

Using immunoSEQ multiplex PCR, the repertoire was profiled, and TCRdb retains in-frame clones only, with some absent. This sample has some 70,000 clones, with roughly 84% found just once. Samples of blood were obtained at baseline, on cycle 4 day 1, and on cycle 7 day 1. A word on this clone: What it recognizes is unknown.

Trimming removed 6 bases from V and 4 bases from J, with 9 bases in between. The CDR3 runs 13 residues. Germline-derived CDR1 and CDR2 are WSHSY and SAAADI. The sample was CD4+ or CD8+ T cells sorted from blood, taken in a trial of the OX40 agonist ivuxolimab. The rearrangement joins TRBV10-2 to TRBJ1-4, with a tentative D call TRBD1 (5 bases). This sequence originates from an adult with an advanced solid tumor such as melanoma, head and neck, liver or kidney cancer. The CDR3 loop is CASRTVLNEKLFF. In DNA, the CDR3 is TGCGCCAGCAGGACAGTCCTTAATGAAAAACTGTTTTTT.